The 8 T cell receptor beta chains listed next were all sequenced from one sample in a study of beta chain features in type 1 diabetes. The sequenced template was cDNA made from the entire isolated RNA. Only in-frame clones appear in the TCRdb table, and some are missing; sequencing was by immunoSEQ multiplex PCR. Here the sample spans 330,000 or so clones, about 18% being singletons. The sequencing input was naive CD4+ T cells from blood. The receptor source for this set is a woman aged 18-29 years in good health.

The V and J genes are TRBV9 and TRBJ1-5; no definite D call. CDR3 length equals 14 residues. V gave up 3 bases and J gave up 5 bases, with 12 bases separating them. Germline V gene sequence: CDR1 SGDLS, CDR2 YYNGEE. The CDR3 region is CASSGLGGDQPQHF. Written as DNA, the CDR3 is TGTGCCAGCAGCGGTCTCGGCGGGGATCAGCCCCAGCATTTT.

This clone has just a few counts. The CDR3 region has the DNA TGTGCCAGCAGCTTGGCAACGGGGGGGCACACAGATACGCAGTATTTT. Protein sequence: CASSLATGGHTDTQYF. The gene calls are TRBV5-4 and TRBJ2-3; 8 bases agree with TRBD2. There are 16 residues in the CDR3. With V trimmed by 0 bases and J by 2 bases, 5 bases remained unmatched. Germline assignment: CDR1 SGHNT and CDR2 YYREEE (reference sequence).

This clone turned up a few times. The chain uses TRBV11-2 and TRBJ2-6; tentative D call: TRBD1 (5 bases). CDR1 is SGHAT and CDR2 is FQNNGV in the germline V gene. This CDR3 has 16 residues. V was trimmed by 2 bases and J by 0 bases, leaving 8 bases between them. The CDR3 region is CASSLRQTSGANVLTF. CDR3 coding DNA: TGTGCCAGCAGCTTAAGACAGACCTCTGGGGCCAACGTCCTGACTTTC.

The rearrangement uses TRBV9 and TRBJ2-1; 9 bases line up with TRBD1. Germline V gene data show CDR1 as SGDLS and CDR2 as YYNGEE. V was clipped by 3 bases and J by 7 bases; unmatched bases: 5. The CDR3 totals 14 residues. The CDR3: CASSARDRVNEQFF. Here the CDR3 DNA reads TGTGCCAGCAGCGCCCGGGACAGGGTAAATGAGCAGTTCTTC.

The chain has TRBV11-2 and TRBJ2-1; D is uncertain. Trimming stripped 3 bases from V and 8 bases from J, with 5 bases between. CDR3 size: 11 residues. Germline V gives CDR1 SGHAT, CDR2 FQNNGV. CDR3 nucleotide sequence: TGTGCCAGCAGCTTCTCCCATGAGCAGTTCTTC. Amino acid sequence: CASSFSHEQFF.

This clone was observed a handful of times. This chain uses TRBV4-2 with TRBJ2-5; D ambiguous. Trimming pared 4 bases from V and 5 bases from J, leaving 11 bases between. This CDR3 has 13 residues. The germline V gene has CDR1 LGHNA and CDR2 YNFKEQ. The CDR3 loop is CASSRLPRETQYF. The CDR3 nucleotides read TGTGCCAGCAGCCGCCTACCGAGGGAGACCCAGTACTTC.

The chain combines TRBV10-3 with TRBJ2-1; 7 bases match TRBD1. The V segment lost 10 bases and the J segment 3 bases; nucleotides outside the gene matches: 9. CDR3 length: 14 amino acids. Germline CDR1 and CDR2: ENHRY and SYGVKD. The CDR3 sequence is CATISGTVYNEQFF. The CDR3 bases are TGTGCCACAATTTCCGGGACAGTCTACAATGAGCAGTTCTTC.

J is TRBJ2-2 and V is TRBV11-3; D is possibly TRBD1 (6 bases). The V end was cut by 3 bases, the J end by 6 bases, with 17 bases between. CDR1 and CDR2 (germline): SGHNT, YENEEA. This CDR3 region has 16 residues. CDR3 sequence reads: CASSLGLQGSAGELFF. The CDR3 bases are TGTGCCAGCAGCTTGGGATTGCAGGGGTCGGCCGGGGAGCTGTTTTTT.